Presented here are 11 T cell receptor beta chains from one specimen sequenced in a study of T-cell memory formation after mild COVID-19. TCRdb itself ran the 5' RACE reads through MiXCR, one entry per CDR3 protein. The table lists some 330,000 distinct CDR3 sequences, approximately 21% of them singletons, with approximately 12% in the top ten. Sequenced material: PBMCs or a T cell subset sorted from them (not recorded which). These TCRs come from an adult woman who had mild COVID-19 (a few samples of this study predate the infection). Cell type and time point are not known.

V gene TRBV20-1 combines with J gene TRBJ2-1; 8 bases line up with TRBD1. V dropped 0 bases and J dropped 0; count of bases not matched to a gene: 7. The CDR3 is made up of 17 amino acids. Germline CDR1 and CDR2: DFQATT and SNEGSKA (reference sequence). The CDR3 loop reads CSARDRTGLSSYNEQFF. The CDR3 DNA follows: TGCAGTGCTAGAGATAGGACAGGGCTGAGCTCCTACAATGAGCAGTTCTTC.

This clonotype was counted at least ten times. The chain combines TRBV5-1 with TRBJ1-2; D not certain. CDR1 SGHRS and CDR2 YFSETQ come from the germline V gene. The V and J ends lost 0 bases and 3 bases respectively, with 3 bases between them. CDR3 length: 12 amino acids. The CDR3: CASSLGDYGYTF. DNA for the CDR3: TGCGCCAGCAGCTTGGGGGACTATGGCTACACCTTC.

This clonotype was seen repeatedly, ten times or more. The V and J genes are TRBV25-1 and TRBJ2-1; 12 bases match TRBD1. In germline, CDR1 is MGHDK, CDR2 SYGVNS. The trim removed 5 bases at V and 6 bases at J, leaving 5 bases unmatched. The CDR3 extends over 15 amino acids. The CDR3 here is CASSRPGQGANEQFF. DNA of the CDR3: TGTGCCAGCAGTCGTCCGGGACAGGGGGCCAATGAGCAGTTCTTC.

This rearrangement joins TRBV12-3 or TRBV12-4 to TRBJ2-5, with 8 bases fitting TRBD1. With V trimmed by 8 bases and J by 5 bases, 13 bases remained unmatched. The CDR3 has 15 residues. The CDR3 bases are TGTGCCAGCGGCCCAGACAGGGGAGGCCGGGAGACCCAGTACTTC. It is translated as CASGPDRGGRETQYF.

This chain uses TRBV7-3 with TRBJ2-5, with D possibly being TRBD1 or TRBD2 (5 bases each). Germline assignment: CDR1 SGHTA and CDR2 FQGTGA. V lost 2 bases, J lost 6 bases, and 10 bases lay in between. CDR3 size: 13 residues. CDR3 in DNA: TGTGCCAGCAGCTTAGAAGGGGAGAAGACCCAGTACTTC. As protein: CASSLEGEKTQYF.

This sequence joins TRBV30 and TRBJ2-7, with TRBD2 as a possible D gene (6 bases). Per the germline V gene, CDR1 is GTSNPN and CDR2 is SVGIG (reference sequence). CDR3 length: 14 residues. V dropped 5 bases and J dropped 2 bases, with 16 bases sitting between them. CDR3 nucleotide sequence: TGTGCCTGGGCCCGAGGAGGGAAGACCTACGAGCAGTACTTC. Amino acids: CAWARGGKTYEQYF.

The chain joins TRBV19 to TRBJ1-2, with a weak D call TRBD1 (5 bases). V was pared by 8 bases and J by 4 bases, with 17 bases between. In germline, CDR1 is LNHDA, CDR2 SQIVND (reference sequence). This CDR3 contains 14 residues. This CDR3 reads CASGRDVGVYGYTF. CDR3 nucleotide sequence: TGTGCCAGTGGCAGGGACGTGGGGGTCTATGGCTACACCTTC.

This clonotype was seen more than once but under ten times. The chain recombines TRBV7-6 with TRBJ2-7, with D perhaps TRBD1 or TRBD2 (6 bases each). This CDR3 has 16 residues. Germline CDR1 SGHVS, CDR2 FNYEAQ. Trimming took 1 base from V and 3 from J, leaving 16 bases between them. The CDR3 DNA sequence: TGTGCCAGCAGCTTAGGTGGGGGCGCGGGGATCTACGAGCAGTACTTC. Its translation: CASSLGGGAGIYEQYF.

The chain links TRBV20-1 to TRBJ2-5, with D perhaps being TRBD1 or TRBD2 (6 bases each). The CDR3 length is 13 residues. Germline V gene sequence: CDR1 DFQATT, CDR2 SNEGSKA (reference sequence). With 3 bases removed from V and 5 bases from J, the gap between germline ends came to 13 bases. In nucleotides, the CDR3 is TGCAGTGCTAGGGGGGGCGGTGGGGAGACCCAGTACTTC. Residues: CSARGGGGETQYF.

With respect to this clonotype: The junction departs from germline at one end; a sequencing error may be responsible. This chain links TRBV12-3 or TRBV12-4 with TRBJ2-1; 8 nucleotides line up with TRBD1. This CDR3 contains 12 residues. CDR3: CASTQGTGGLIF. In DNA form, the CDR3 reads TGTGCCAGCACCCAAGGGACAGGCGGTCTTATCTTC.

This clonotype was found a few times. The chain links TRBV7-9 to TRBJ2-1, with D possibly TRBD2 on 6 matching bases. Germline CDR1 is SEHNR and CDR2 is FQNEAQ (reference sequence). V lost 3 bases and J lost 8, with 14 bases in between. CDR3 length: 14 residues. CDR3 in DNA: TGTGCCAGCAGCTTTGTGGGACCGGGGGATGAGCAGTTCTTC. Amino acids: CASSFVGPGDEQFF. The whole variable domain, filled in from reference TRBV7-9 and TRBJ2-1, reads DTGVSQNPRHKITKRGQNVTFRCDPISEHNRLYWYRQTLGQGPEFLTYFQNEAQLEKSRLLSDRFSAERPKGSFSTLEIQRTEQGDSAMYLCASSFVGPGDEQFFGPGTRLTVL.